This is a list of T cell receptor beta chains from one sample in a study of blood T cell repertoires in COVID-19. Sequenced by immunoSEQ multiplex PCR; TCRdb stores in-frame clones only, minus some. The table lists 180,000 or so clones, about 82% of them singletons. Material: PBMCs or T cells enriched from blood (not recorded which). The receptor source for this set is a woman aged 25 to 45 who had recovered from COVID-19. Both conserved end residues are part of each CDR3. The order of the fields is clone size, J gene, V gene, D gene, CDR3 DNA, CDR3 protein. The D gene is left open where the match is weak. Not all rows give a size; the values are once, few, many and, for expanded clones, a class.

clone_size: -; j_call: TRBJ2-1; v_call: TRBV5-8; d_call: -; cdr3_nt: TGTGCCAGCAGCTTGGACCGCCCTAGGAATGAGCAGTTCTTC; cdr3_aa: CASSLDRPRNEQFF
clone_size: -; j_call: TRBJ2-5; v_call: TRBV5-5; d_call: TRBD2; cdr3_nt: TGTGCCAGCAGATTACGCTCTAGCGGGAGGGCCCAGGAGACCCAGTACTTC; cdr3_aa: CASRLRSSGRAQETQYF
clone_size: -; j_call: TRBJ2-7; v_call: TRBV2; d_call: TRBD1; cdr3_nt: TGTGCCAGCAGGGCAGGGGGCAAATACGAGCAGTACTTC; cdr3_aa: CASRAGGKYEQYF
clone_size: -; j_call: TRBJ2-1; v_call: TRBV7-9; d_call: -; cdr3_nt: TGTGCCAGCAGCTCTTCGACAGGAAACAATGAGCAGTTCTTC; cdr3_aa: CASSSSTGNNEQFF
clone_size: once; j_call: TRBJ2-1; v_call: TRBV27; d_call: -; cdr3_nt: TGTGCCACCGCGGTCTGGGGCGGGGGCTACTACAATGAGCAGTTCTTC; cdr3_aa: CATAVWGGGYYNEQFF
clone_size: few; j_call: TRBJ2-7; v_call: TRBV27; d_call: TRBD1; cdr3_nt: TGTGCCAGCAGTGAGACAGACAGGGCCCACGAGCAGTACTTC; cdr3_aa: CASSETDRAHEQYF
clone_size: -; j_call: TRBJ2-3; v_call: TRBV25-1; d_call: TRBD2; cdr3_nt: TGTGCCAGCAGTGTCACGACTAGCGGGAGCACCACAGATACGCAGTATTTT; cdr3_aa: CASSVTTSGSTTDTQYF
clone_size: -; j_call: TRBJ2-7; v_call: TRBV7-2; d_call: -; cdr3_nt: TGTGCCAGCAGGCCACAAGAGGGAGCCTACGAGCAGTACTTC; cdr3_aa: CASRPQEGAYEQYF
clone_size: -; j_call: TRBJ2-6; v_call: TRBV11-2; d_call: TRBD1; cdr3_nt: TGTGCCAGCAGCTTAGGCCACGGGACAGACCTCTGGGCCAACGTCCTGACTTTC; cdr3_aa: CASSLGHGTDLWANVLTF
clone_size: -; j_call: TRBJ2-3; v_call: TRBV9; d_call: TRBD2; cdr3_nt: TGTGCCAGCAGCGTAGGGAACCCCGGATGGGACTACCCTAGCACAGATACGCAGTATTTT; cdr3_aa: CASSVGNPGWDYPSTDTQYF
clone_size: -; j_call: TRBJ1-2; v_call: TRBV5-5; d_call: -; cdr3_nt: TGTGCCAGCAGCTTGGGGTCCCAAGCCAACTATGGCTACACCTTT; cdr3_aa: CASSLGSQANYGYTF
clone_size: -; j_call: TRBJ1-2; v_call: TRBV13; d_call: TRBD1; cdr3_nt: TGTGCCAGGAGCCCCAAAGGGACAGCTGGCTACACCTTC; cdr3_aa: CARSPKGTAGYTF
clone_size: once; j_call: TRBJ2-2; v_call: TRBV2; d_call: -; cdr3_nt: TGTGCCAGCAGGTATTCCGGGGAGCTGTTTTTT; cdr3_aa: CASRYSGELFF
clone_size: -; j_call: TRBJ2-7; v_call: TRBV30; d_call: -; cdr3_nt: TGTGCCTGGAGTAAGGTAGCGGCCTACGAGCAGTACTTC; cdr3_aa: CAWSKVAAYEQYF
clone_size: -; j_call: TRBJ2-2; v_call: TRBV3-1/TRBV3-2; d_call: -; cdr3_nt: TGTGCCAGCCGCGTGTTAAACGCCGGGGAGCTGTTTTTT; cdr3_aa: CASRVLNAGELFF
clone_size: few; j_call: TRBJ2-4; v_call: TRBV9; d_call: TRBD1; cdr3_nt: TGTGCCAGCAGTGCGGGACAGGGGGCGGACATTCAGTACTTC; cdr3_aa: CASSAGQGADIQYF
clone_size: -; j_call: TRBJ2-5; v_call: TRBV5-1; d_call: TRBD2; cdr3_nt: TGCGCCAGCAGCTTGGTAGCGGGAGGGGGTGAGACCCAGTACTTC; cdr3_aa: CASSLVAGGGETQYF
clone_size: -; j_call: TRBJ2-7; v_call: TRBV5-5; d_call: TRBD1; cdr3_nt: TGTGCCAGCAGCTTAAGACAGGGTTACGAGCAGTACTTC; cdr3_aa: CASSLRQGYEQYF
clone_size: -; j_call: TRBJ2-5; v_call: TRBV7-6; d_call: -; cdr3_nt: TGTGCCAGCAGAGCCAATCCTGAGACCCAGTACTTC; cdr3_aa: CASRANPETQYF
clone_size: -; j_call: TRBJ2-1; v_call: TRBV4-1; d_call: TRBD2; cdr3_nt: TGCGCCAGCAGCCAAGGGGGCGGGGGTCGTAAAGTCGATGAGCAGTTCTTC; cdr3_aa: CASSQGGGGRKVDEQFF
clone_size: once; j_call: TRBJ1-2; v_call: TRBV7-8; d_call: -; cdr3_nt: TGTGCCAGCAGCTTTTTCCCTACAGTAAACTATGGCTACACCTTC; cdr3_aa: CASSFFPTVNYGYTF